This TCR beta chain was identified in a study of Graves' ophthalmopathy and Graves' hyperthyroidism. In the study overall: The study drew peripheral blood at initial diagnosis, before any treatment. Whole-study results and caveats: Blood contained most expanded thyroid clonotypes exceeding 0.001 frequency.

This clonotype was observed a few times. Its antigen is as yet unknown. Using RNA transcripts, the TCR beta CDR3 regions were amplified. An initial RT-PCR round employing HTBI primers preceded a second-round multiplex PCR. TCRdb analysed the multiplex PCR reads with MiXCR anew, one entry per CDR3 protein. The sample holds a few hundred thousand distinct CDR3 sequences, roughly 17% seen once. The ends were cut back, 3 bases at V and 1 base at J, with 6 bases in the middle. CDR1 is SEHNR and CDR2 is FQNEAQ in the germline V gene (reference sequence). The length of the CDR3 is 14 residues. Sequenced: peripheral blood. This chain connects TRBV7-9 to TRBJ2-2; the D is unclear. The receptor's source is an adult woman with stable Graves' hyperthyroidism. As DNA, the CDR3 is TGTGCCAGCAGCTTTTATCAGAACACCGGGGAGCTGTTTTTT. Translated, it gives CASSFYQNTGELFF.